This T cell receptor (beta chain) was recorded in a study of shared clonotypes between healthy human individuals. At the level of the study: With ages of 18 to 49, the donors were two women and three men.

The assay was carried out at the deep level. Repertoires were generated with immunoSEQ multiplex PCR, while TCRdb's copy carries only in-frame clones and drops some. The sample carries some 2,100,000 clones, about 92% recorded once. V lost 5 bases and J 0 bases, leaving 11 bases between the germline ends. The CDR3 runs 14 residues. CDR1 and CDR2 (germline): MDHEN, SYDVKM. The study's findings and limits: Larger estimated richness was generally recorded for naive subsets relative to memory subsets.

To note about this clone: Its antigen is not identified.

Naive CD8 isolation took CD45RO-negative cells positively selected for CCR7 and excluded terminally differentiated effector memory CD45RA+ cells. The donor population consisted of healthy HIV-negative adults with no recent acute infections or vaccinations. The clonotype originates from a man younger than 35 in good health. Some clones in this sample may be carry-over from other donors' samples. The gene calls are TRBV28 and TRBJ2-7; D might be TRBD1 or TRBD2, each matching 5 bases. The sample consisted of naive CD8+ T cells from PBMCs. The CDR3 DNA reads TGTGCCAGCAGTCCCCCAGGGACCTCCTACGAGCAGTACTTC. Protein product: CASSPPGTSYEQYF.